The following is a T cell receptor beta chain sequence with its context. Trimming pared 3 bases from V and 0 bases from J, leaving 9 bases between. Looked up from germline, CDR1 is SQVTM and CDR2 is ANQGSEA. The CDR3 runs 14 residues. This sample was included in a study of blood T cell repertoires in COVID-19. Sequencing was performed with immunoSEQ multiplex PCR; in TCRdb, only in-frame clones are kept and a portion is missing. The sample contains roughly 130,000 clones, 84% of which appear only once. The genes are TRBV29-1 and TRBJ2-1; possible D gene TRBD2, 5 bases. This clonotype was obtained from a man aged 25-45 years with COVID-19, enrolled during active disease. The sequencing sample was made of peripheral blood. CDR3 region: CSVERDSSYNEQFF. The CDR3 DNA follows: TGCAGCGTTGAGAGGGATAGCTCCTACAATGAGCAGTTCTTC.